These T cell receptor beta chains were read from a single sample in a study of early T cells in non-severe SARS-CoV-2 infection. Using its own MiXCR run on the 5' RACE reads, TCRdb lists one record per CDR3 protein. The repertoire consists of about 54,000 distinct CDR3 sequences, with 6.5% to 7.5% occurring once and the leading ten covering 4.5% to 6%. The sequencing used whole blood, collected at baseline. Receptors were obtained from an adult who was a healthcare worker with PCR-confirmed SARS-CoV-2 infection or an uninfected control (not recorded which). Each CDR3 is given with its conserved first and last residue.

V gene: TRBV5-4
CDR3 protein: CASSLDRADTQYF

V gene: TRBV7-9
CDR3 protein: CASSFNVGAHEQYF

V gene: TRBV20-1
CDR3 protein: CSARVSQETQYF

V gene: TRBV28
CDR3 protein: CASFSGGSNQPQHF

V gene: TRBV6-1
CDR3 protein: CASSSGSYNQPQHF

V gene: TRBV9
CDR3 protein: CASSVGAGAVTDTQYF

V gene: TRBV6-6
CDR3 protein: CASSFMRRGGQDTQYF

V gene: TRBV12-3/TRBV12-4
CDR3 protein: CASSLGSGGGTDTQYF

V gene: TRBV4-2
CDR3 protein: CASSQVGRGPYTDTQYF

V gene: TRBV15
CDR3 protein: CATSGSLGGEQFF

V gene: TRBV5-8
CDR3 protein: CASSLVRESSYNEQFF

V gene: TRBV7-2
CDR3 protein: CASSLYSGNTIYF

V gene: TRBV29-1
CDR3 protein: CSGGQGAKPWNIQYF

V gene: TRBV19
CDR3 protein: CASSMLLAGGYNEQFF

V gene: TRBV2
CDR3 protein: CASSGPPQAQYF

V gene: TRBV9
CDR3 protein: CASSPWTYNEQFF

V gene: TRBV25-1
CDR3 protein: CASSATFYEQYF

V gene: TRBV16
CDR3 protein: CASSQSEGGGYTF

V gene: TRBV7-9
CDR3 protein: CASSLDQGDQPQHF

V gene: TRBV6-1
CDR3 protein: CASSEGGGQNIQYF

V gene: TRBV24-1
CDR3 protein: CATSLGTGPNYGYTF

V gene: TRBV3-1
CDR3 protein: CASSQGTSEQYF

V gene: TRBV19
CDR3 protein: CASSRGYGYTF

V gene: TRBV28
CDR3 protein: CASSLRRQGDTEAFF

V gene: TRBV5-1
CDR3 protein: CASSLVTSANEQFF

V gene: TRBV3-1
CDR3 protein: CASSLRGRGNQPQHF

V gene: TRBV18
CDR3 protein: CASSPDSYEQYF

V gene: TRBV5-1
CDR3 protein: CASSLGTDEQFF

V gene: TRBV4-3
CDR3 protein: CASSPLWAGDNEQFF

V gene: TRBV5-1
CDR3 protein: CASSLSPGQETQYF

V gene: TRBV20-1
CDR3 protein: CSAPKAGGPSTDTQYF

V gene: TRBV4-3
CDR3 protein: CASSQDLGTGYNEQFF

V gene: TRBV24-1
CDR3 protein: CATSEAWGQRVTQPQHF

V gene: TRBV4-3
CDR3 protein: CASSQGLHYGYTF

V gene: TRBV15
CDR3 protein: CATSRDNGGNEKLFF

V gene: TRBV7-9
CDR3 protein: CASSLGSEAPDYGYTF

V gene: TRBV18
CDR3 protein: CASSPQGTRYEQYF

V gene: TRBV18
CDR3 protein: CASSPWQKNTEAFF

V gene: TRBV4-3
CDR3 protein: CASSQDPDREGIWNTEAFF

V gene: TRBV10-3
CDR3 protein: CAIRPQGHNSPLHF

V gene: TRBV27
CDR3 protein: CASSFLDGYYEQYF

V gene: TRBV9
CDR3 protein: CASSGKNTGELFF

V gene: TRBV7-2
CDR3 protein: CASSLAWAGQPQHF

V gene: TRBV23-1
CDR3 protein: CASSQPTGGDEKLFF

V gene: TRBV5-8
CDR3 protein: CASSLAFGGSTDTQYF

V gene: TRBV28
CDR3 protein: CASSSYRWNTEAFF

V gene: TRBV10-2
CDR3 protein: CASATSGGAWGNEQFF

V gene: TRBV7-8
CDR3 protein: CASSFKEGSSRTKQETQYF

V gene: TRBV20-1
CDR3 protein: CTLRPGNYGYTF

V gene: TRBV7-8
CDR3 protein: CASSLDPSLETQYF

V gene: TRBV30
CDR3 protein: CAWSVDFYEQYF

V gene: TRBV29-1
CDR3 protein: CSVGRNTGELFF

V gene: TRBV5-1
CDR3 protein: CASSLVGEDWQYF

V gene: TRBV7-6
CDR3 protein: CASSSRQHMNTEAFF

V gene: TRBV9
CDR3 protein: CASSVGAGSYNEQFF